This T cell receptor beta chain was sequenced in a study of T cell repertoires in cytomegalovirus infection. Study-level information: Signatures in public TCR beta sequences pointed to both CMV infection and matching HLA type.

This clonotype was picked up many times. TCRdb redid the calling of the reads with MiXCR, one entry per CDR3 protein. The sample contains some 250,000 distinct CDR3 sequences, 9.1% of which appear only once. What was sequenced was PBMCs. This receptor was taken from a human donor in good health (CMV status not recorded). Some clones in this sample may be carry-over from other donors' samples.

The CDR3 region is CASSPPPGLPHTGELFF. The CDR3 bases are TGTGCCAGCAGCCCCCCTCCGGGACTTCCTCACACCGGGGAGCTGTTTTTT. V usage is TRBV7-2 and J usage is TRBJ2-2; tentative D call: TRBD2 (6 bases). V shed 5 bases and J shed 3 bases, with 19 bases lying between them. This CDR3 spans 17 amino acids. Germline CDR1 SGHTA, CDR2 FQGNSA. The full variable domain, completed using reference TRBV7-2 and TRBJ2-2, is GAGVSQSPSNKVTEKGKDVELRCDPISGHTALYWYRQSLGQGLEFLIYFQGNSAPDKSGLPSDRFSAERTGGSVSTLTIQRTQQEDSAVYLCASSPPPGLPHTGELFFGEGSRLTVL.